The 26 T cell receptor beta chains below come from one sample, sequenced in a study of beta chain features in type 1 diabetes (dated by TCRdb to the late 2010s). Overall results and qualifications from the work: A moderate but significant shortening of TCRB CDR3 length was observed in type 1 diabetes patients in all four CD4+ subsets.

Library preparation used the immunoSEQ multiplex PCR assay. The entire isolated RNA was reverse transcribed using the High Capacity cDNA Reverse Transcription Kit, and thus expressed TCRB transcripts were sequenced. Not all clones reach the TCRdb copy of this immuneACCESS table, which keeps in-frame sequences only. Checked studies attribute under half of the gap to unresolved V genes and leave the rest unexplained. The sample table records 120,000 to 150,000 clones; around 13% of these occur just once. The top ten constitute under 1.5% of the sample. These receptors have no known antigen. Material: central memory CD4+ T cells from blood. The receptor source for this set is a man between 18 and 35 years old with type 1 diabetes.

This sequence joins TRBV14 and TRBJ1-5, with D possibly matching TRBD1 (6 bases). Germline loops: CDR1 SGHDN, CDR2 FVKESK. Between the trimmed V and J ends, which lost 2 bases and 5 bases, there was a span of 10 bases. This CDR3 is 14 amino acids long. DNA for the CDR3: TGTGCCAGCAGCCAAACAGGGTCATATCAGCCCCAGCATTTT. This codes for CASSQTGSYQPQHF. Supplemented by reference TRBV14 and TRBJ1-5, the full variable domain reads EAGVTQFPSHSVIEKGQTVTLRCDPISGHDNLYWYRRVMGKEIKFLLHFVKESKQDESGMPNNRFLAERTGGTYSTLKVQPAELEDSGVYFCASSQTGSYQPQHFGDGTRLSIL.

This clone was observed a few times. V and J are TRBV2 and TRBJ2-1; D may be TRBD1 or TRBD2 (7 bases each). Germline CDR1 reads SNHLY; CDR2 reads FYNNEI. V shed 6 bases and J shed 3 bases, with 9 bases lying between them. CDR3 length equals 13 residues. CDR3 nucleotides: TGTGCCAGCAGCAGGGGGGGCTACAATGAGCAGTTCTTC. Translation gives CASSRGGYNEQFF.

This clone was seen a handful of times. This rearrangement joins TRBV6-6 to TRBJ2-7, with TRBD1 matching over 9 bases. From germline, CDR1 is MNHNY and CDR2 SVGAGI (reference sequence). The J segment lost 6 bases and the V segment lost 0 bases, leaving 6 bases of the junction unmatched. There are 15 residues in the CDR3. DNA for the CDR3: TGTGCCAGCAGTTACTCTGGCACAGGGGGCGGCGAGCAGTACTTC. Translated, it gives CASSYSGTGGGEQYF.

This clone was seen only a few times. The genes are TRBV11-2 and TRBJ1-1; D unresolved. V shed 5 bases and J shed 1 base, with 5 bases lying between them. The CDR3 contains 12 residues. Per germline, CDR1 SGHAT and CDR2 FQNNGV. The CDR3 DNA reads as TGTGCCAGCAGCACCCAGAACACTGAAGCTTTCTTT. Its translation: CASSTQNTEAFF.

This chain connects TRBV27 to TRBJ1-2; 7 positions match TRBD1. This CDR3 has 13 amino acids. Germline-derived CDR1 and CDR2 are MNHEY and SMNVEV (reference sequence). Trimming took 0 bases from V and 8 from J; bases not matched to a gene: 3. Here the CDR3 reads CASSLSGQLGYTF. The CDR3 nucleotides read TGTGCCAGCAGTTTATCGGGACAGCTAGGCTACACCTTC.

This clone has at least ten counts. The chain combines TRBV7-8 with TRBJ2-1, with D unclear. V was trimmed by 6 bases and J by 10 bases, leaving 13 bases between them. This CDR3 contains 12 residues. Germline V gives CDR1 SGHVS, CDR2 FQNEAQ. The CDR3: CASSERIGEQFF. In DNA form, the CDR3 reads TGTGCCAGCAGTGAGAGAATCGGGGAGCAGTTCTTC.

As to this clone: An end of the junction differs from the germline gene, which may be a read error. The chain uses TRBV7-6 and TRBJ1-3; maybe TRBD1 (6 bases). Germline V gives CDR1 SGHVS, CDR2 FNYEAQ. CDR3 length: 15 residues. The CDR3 DNA reads as TGTGCCAGCAGTTTAGCAGGGACAATCGGAAACACCATATATTTT. This translates into CASSLAGTIGNTIYF. Full variable domain (missing parts from reference TRBV7-6 and TRBJ1-3): GAGVSQSPRYKVTKRGQDVALRCDPISGHVSLYWYRQALGQGPEFLTYFNYEAQQDKSGLPNDRFSAERPEGSISTLTIQRTEQRDSAMYRCASSLAGTIGNTIYFGEGSWLTVV.

V is TRBV7-9 and J is TRBJ2-3; no firm D call. Trimming cost V 5 bases and J 0 bases, with 9 bases left between them. The CDR3 consists of 14 residues. Germline V gene sequence: CDR1 SEHNR, CDR2 FQNEAQ (reference sequence). For the CDR3, the DNA is TGTGCCAGCAGCCACGGTCTTAGCACAGATACGCAGTATTTT. Translated: CASSHGLSTDTQYF.

In this sample, this clone turned up a few times. Different DNA sequences within this sample yield the same CDR3. The chain combines TRBV25-1 with TRBJ2-6; D gene ambiguous. There are 15 residues in the CDR3. Germline V gene sequence: CDR1 MGHDK, CDR2 SYGVNS. The V end was cut by 1 base, the J end by 2 bases, with 6 bases between. The CDR3 sequence: CASSEFGTGANVLTF. The CDR3 coding sequence is TGTGCCAGCAGTGAATTTGGGACTGGGGCCAACGTCCTGACTTTC. Full variable domain (remainder filled in from reference TRBV25-1 and TRBJ2-6): EADIYQTPRYLVIGTGKKITLECSQTMGHDKMYWYQQDPGMELHLIHYSYGVNSTEKGDLSSESTVSRIRTEHFPLTLESARPSHTSQYLCASSEFGTGANVLTFGAGSRLTVL.

This clone has only a few counts. V is TRBV7-6 and J is TRBJ1-1; D is uncertain. Per germline, CDR1 SGHVS and CDR2 FNYEAQ. CDR3 length: 14 residues. V lost 5 bases and J 1 base, leaving 11 bases between the germline ends. CDR3 in DNA: TGTGCCAGCAGCCGATTCAACAGGAACACTGAAGCTTTCTTT. It translates to CASSRFNRNTEAFF. The full variable domain, in which reference TRBV7-6 and TRBJ1-1 provide the parts outside the CDR3, is GAGVSQSPRYKVTKRGQDVALRCDPISGHVSLYWYRQALGQGPEFLTYFNYEAQQDKSGLPNDRFSAERPEGSISTLTIQRTEQRDSAMYRCASSRFNRNTEAFFGQGTRLTVV.

This clone showed up just a few times. The V and J genes are TRBV7-2 and TRBJ2-3; D possibly corresponds to TRBD1 (5 bases). Trimming stripped 5 bases from V and 4 bases from J, with 10 bases between. CDR1 is SGHTA, CDR2 FQGNSA, per germline. This CDR3 comprises 13 residues. Here the CDR3 DNA reads TGTGCCAGCAGCCCCTTCAGGGCAGATACGCAGTATTTT. It encodes CASSPFRADTQYF.

A few counts support this clone. This sequence joins TRBV6-1 and TRBJ1-2; D unclear. The V end lost 1 base, the J end lost 5 bases, and 14 bases lay between the germline ends. The CDR3 has 15 residues. Germline CDR1 reads MNHNS; CDR2 reads SASEGT. The CDR3 DNA sequence: TGTGCCAGCAGTGAAGGTCGCCCAAGAGGATATGGCTACACCTTC. Residues: CASSEGRPRGYGYTF.

Worth noting for this clone: This clone may be a read error of a much larger clone one base away. The same CDR3 is also encoded by other DNA sequences in this sample. V gene TRBV30 combines with J gene TRBJ2-1, with 7 bases lining up with TRBD2. The CDR3 length is 12 residues. Germline values: CDR1 GTSNPN, CDR2 SVGIG (reference sequence). The V and J ends lost 5 bases and 10 bases, in that order; junction bases with no gene match: 8. The CDR3 is CAWGPGGGEQFF. The CDR3 DNA reads as TGTGCCTGGGGACCGGGAGGCGGGGAGCAGTTCTTC.

This clone has just a few counts. The CDR3 loop reads CASRVTGGALDEQYF. As DNA, the CDR3 is TGTGCCAGCCGCGTGACAGGGGGGGCGTTGGACGAGCAGTACTTC. This chain joins TRBV6-5 and TRBJ2-7; 9 bases map to TRBD1. J lost 5 bases, V lost 8 bases, and 13 bases had no gene match. The CDR3 is 15 amino acids. Per germline, CDR1 MNHEY and CDR2 SVGAGI.

The chain recombines TRBV4-1 with TRBJ2-7; 8 bases agree with TRBD1. The CDR3 loop spans 14 amino acids. Trimming removed 0 bases from V and 3 bases from J; junction bases left unmatched: 1. CDR1 MGHRA and CDR2 YSYEKL come from the germline V gene. The CDR3 reads CASSQDGQGYEQYF. CDR3 coding DNA: TGCGCCAGCAGCCAAGATGGACAGGGCTACGAGCAGTACTTC.

The genes are TRBV5-6 and TRBJ2-3, with 9 nucleotides matching TRBD2. Losses at the gene ends were 2 bases for V and 4 bases for J; bases not matched to a gene: 11. Germline-derived CDR1 and CDR2 are SGHDT and YYEEEE. The CDR3 runs 17 residues. The CDR3 protein is CASSLVAGGPGADTQYF. The CDR3 bases are TGTGCCAGCAGCTTAGTGGCGGGGGGGCCGGGCGCAGATACGCAGTATTTT.

The rearrangement uses TRBV30 and TRBJ2-1, with a possible D match to TRBD1 (5 bases). The V gene lost 0 bases and the J gene lost 4 bases, with 10 bases spanning the gap. The CDR3 contains 14 residues. The germline CDR1 and CDR2 sequences are GTSNPN and SVGIG (reference sequence). The CDR3 coding sequence is TGTGCCTGGAGTGTGGGGCAGGCTTACAATGAGCAGTTCTTC. This encodes CAWSVGQAYNEQFF.

This rearrangement joins TRBV9 to TRBJ2-3; the match to TRBD2 covers 7 bases. The CDR3 consists of 14 residues. Germline V gives CDR1 SGDLS, CDR2 YYNGEE. Unmatched junction bases numbered 4, after V lost 2 bases and J lost 4 bases. The CDR3 DNA reads as TGTGCCAGCAGCGTCGGACTAGAGCCAGATACGCAGTATTTT. Translated, it gives CASSVGLEPDTQYF.

CDR3 amino acids: CAWSLGDRGAQHF. CDR3 nucleotide sequence: TGTGCCTGGTCTTTAGGGGACAGGGGAGCCCAGCATTTT. The chain is built from TRBV30 and TRBJ1-5; 10 bases are shared with TRBD1. V lost 5 bases, J lost 11 bases, and 9 bases stayed unmatched. The CDR3 is made up of 13 amino acids. Germline CDR1 is GTSNPN and CDR2 is SVGIG (reference sequence).

This clone was counted at least ten times. The genes are TRBV11-2 and TRBJ2-3; D is unresolved. The CDR3 sequence is 14 residues long. V was shortened by 2 bases and J by 7 bases, with 13 bases between the two germline ends. Germline lookup yields CDR1 SGHAT and CDR2 FQNNGV. The CDR3 loop is CASSLSFAPNTQYF. CDR3 coding DNA: TGTGCCAGCAGCTTATCATTTGCACCGAATACGCAGTATTTT.

This clone was picked up a small number of times. The V gene is TRBV27, the J gene TRBJ2-5; 9 bases align to TRBD2. The CDR3 extends over 16 amino acids. V gave up 4 bases and J gave up 1 base; unmatched junction bases: 7. The V gene's germline CDR1 is MNHEY and CDR2 SMNVEV (reference sequence). Here the CDR3 reads CASSSTFSGSQETQYF. The CDR3 DNA reads as TGTGCCAGCAGTTCCACCTTTAGCGGGAGCCAAGAGACCCAGTACTTC.

To note about this clone: A far larger clone lies a single base away; this is likely a read error. V usage is TRBV7-9 and J usage is TRBJ2-3, with TRBD1 as a possible D gene (6 bases). CDR1 SEHNR and CDR2 FQNEAQ come from the germline V gene (reference sequence). The length of the CDR3 is 17 residues. The CDR3 reads CSSSSGTRGAFTDTQYF. The CDR3 bases are TGTTCCAGCAGCTCGGGGACACGAGGGGCCTTCACAGATACGCAGTATTTT.

This chain joins TRBV19 and TRBJ2-5; D ambiguous. Germline V gives CDR1 LNHDA, CDR2 SQIVND (reference sequence). V lost 3 bases to trimming and J lost 1 base, with 3 bases between them. This CDR3 has 12 residues. CDR3 coding DNA: TGTGCCAGTAGTATGGGCCAAGAGACCCAGTACTTC. Amino acid sequence: CASSMGQETQYF.

This clone was recorded a few times. This chain links TRBV7-3 with TRBJ1-2, with 7 bases lining up with TRBD1. The germline V gene encodes CDR1 SGHTA and CDR2 FQGTGA. CDR3 length: 14 residues. V lost 5 bases, J lost 6 bases, and 9 bases stayed unmatched. In DNA form, the CDR3 reads TGTGCCAGCAGCATCACCGGACAGGAGAATGGCTACACCTTC. This sequence encodes CASSITGQENGYTF. The full variable domain, completed using reference TRBV7-3 and TRBJ1-2, is GAGVSQTPSNKVTEKGKYVELRCDPISGHTALYWYRQSLGQGPEFLIYFQGTGAADDSGLPNDRFFAVRPEGSVSTLKIQRTERGDSAVYLCASSITGQENGYTFGSGTRLTVV.

This clone was found a few times. The genes are TRBV5-1 and TRBJ1-4, with TRBD1 as a possible D gene (5 bases). V shed 6 bases and J shed 3 bases, with 15 bases lying between them. This CDR3 spans 15 amino acids. Germline V gives CDR1 SGHRS, CDR2 YFSETQ. The DNA of the CDR3 is TGCGCCAGCACCCCTGGGGCGCCGGCTAATGAAAAACTGTTTTTT. It yields the protein CASTPGAPANEKLFF.

CDR3 in amino acids: CASSQEGTASYEQYF. CDR3 nucleotide sequence: TGCGCCAGCAGCCAAGAGGGGACAGCTTCCTACGAGCAGTACTTC. The chain has TRBV4-1 and TRBJ2-7; 7 bases are a match to TRBD1. This CDR3 has 15 amino acids. Germline V CDR1 and CDR2: MGHRA, YSYEKL. V lost 0 bases, J lost 1 base, and 3 bases stayed unmatched.